These 5 T cell receptor beta chains share one sample of origin, sequenced in a study of blood T cell repertoires in COVID-19. The table came from immunoSEQ multiplex PCR; TCRdb's copy has only in-frame clones and leaves some out. The data hold roughly 120,000 clones, with around four fifths observed a single time. Source material: peripheral blood. All receptors come from a woman aged 60-75 years with acute or convalescent COVID-19.

The chain joins TRBV14 to TRBJ2-5; 9 bases are shared with TRBD2. The CDR3 runs 18 residues. Germline V gene data show CDR1 as SGHDN and CDR2 as FVKESK. The trim removed 0 bases at V and 0 bases at J, leaving 8 bases unmatched. The DNA for the CDR3 is TGTGCCAGCAGCCAAGAAGAGACTAGCGGAGGCTACCAAGAGACCCAGTACTTC. This sequence encodes CASSQEETSGGYQETQYF.

This clone was seen a single time. J is TRBJ2-5 and V is TRBV7-3; D uncertain. The CDR3 loop spans 13 amino acids. The germline V gene has CDR1 SGHTA and CDR2 FQGTGA. Trimming took off 5 bases at V and 5 bases at J, with 12 bases between the two ends. CDR3 sequence (DNA): TGTGCCAGCAGCACGAACAGTTTGGAGACCCAGTACTTC. Translating it yields CASSTNSLETQYF.

The V and J genes are TRBV2 and TRBJ1-4, with D unclear. Trimming took off 4 bases at V and 0 bases at J, with 12 bases between the two ends. The length of the CDR3 is 16 residues. CDR1 and CDR2 from the germline V gene are SNHLY and FYNNEI. In nucleotides, the CDR3 is TGTGCCAGCAGTGGTAGGGAGAGCGCAACTAATGAAAAACTGTTTTTT. Amino acid sequence: CASSGRESATNEKLFF. The full variable domain, rest sourced from reference TRBV2 and TRBJ1-4, is EPEVTQTPSHQVTQMGQEVILRCVPISNHLYFYWYRQILGQKVEFLVSFYNNEISEKSEIFDDQFSVERPDGSNFTLKIRSTKLEDSAMYFCASSGRESATNEKLFFGSGTQLSVL.

This chain links TRBV9 with TRBJ2-1, with 11 positions matching TRBD2. J gave up 7 bases and V 0 bases, and 6 bases lay outside the gene matches. CDR1 SGDLS and CDR2 YYNGEE come from the germline V gene. This CDR3 contains 16 residues. Here the CDR3 reads CASSVATSGSFNEQFF. The CDR3 DNA reads TGTGCCAGCAGCGTAGCTACTAGCGGGAGTTTTAATGAGCAGTTCTTC.

The chain combines TRBV28 with TRBJ1-4; 8 bases are shared with TRBD1. This CDR3 comprises 16 residues. Germline V CDR1 and CDR2: MDHEN, SYDVKM. The V segment lost 2 bases and the J segment 7 bases; nucleotides outside the gene matches: 9. The CDR3 DNA is TGTGCCAGCAGTTTAATTCCAGGGGGCACGAGTGAAAAACTGTTTTTT. Translation: CASSLIPGGTSEKLFF.